A single sample is the source of the 10 T cell receptor beta chains below, sequenced in a study of blood T cell repertoires in COVID-19 (dated by TCRdb to 2019 to 2021). The library was built by means of the immunoSEQ multiplex PCR assay. In TCRdb, the immuneACCESS table is reduced to in-frame sequences with V and J assigned. These tables do not hold every clone; where another copy was compared, an unresolved V gene accounts for under half, and the others remain unexplained. This sample comprises about 270,000 clones, over 75% of them detected only once. The top ten clonotypes cover 10% to 15% of the sample. Sequencing was done on a sample of peripheral blood. Receptor source: a human donor in a cohort sampled during active COVID-19.

With regard to this clone: This sample includes further DNA sequences coding for the same CDR3. The V call is TRBV9, the J call TRBJ2-5; 7 nucleotides agree with TRBD2. The CDR3 has 15 amino acids. V lost 0 bases, J lost 0 bases, and 2 bases stayed unmatched. In germline, CDR1 is SGDLS, CDR2 YYNGEE. The CDR3 DNA sequence: TGTGCCAGCAGCGTAGACGGGGGGTACCAAGAGACCCAGTACTTC. Its protein product is CASSVDGGYQETQYF.

There are a few counts of this clone. The V call is TRBV20-1, the J call TRBJ2-7; TRBD2 is a possible D gene (5 bases). In germline, CDR1 is DFQATT, CDR2 SNEGSKA (reference sequence). The ends were cut back, 3 bases at V and 0 bases at J, with 24 bases in the middle. This CDR3 has 18 residues. The CDR3 DNA follows: TGCAGTGCTAGTGGCGTCAAGCGGATAAATTGGAGCTCCTACGAGCAGTACTTC. This gives the protein CSASGVKRINWSSYEQYF.

The table lists this clone with a few counts. The rearrangement links TRBV25-1 to TRBJ2-2; D not certain. The V gene lost 1 base and the J gene lost 4 bases, with 10 bases spanning the gap. Germline values: CDR1 MGHDK, CDR2 SYGVNS. CDR3 size: 15 residues. CDR3 amino acids: CASSEWVSGTGELFF. In DNA form, the CDR3 reads TGTGCCAGCAGTGAATGGGTCTCGGGCACCGGGGAGCTGTTTTTT.

The chain links TRBV27 to TRBJ1-5; TRBD1 matches 7 bases. The germline CDR1 and CDR2 sequences are MNHEY and SMNVEV (reference sequence). The V gene end was trimmed by 4 bases and the J gene end by 7 bases; junction bases not matched to a gene: 10. The CDR3 covers 15 residues. This CDR3 is CASSSSDRLNQPQHF. CDR3 DNA sequence: TGTGCCAGCAGTTCCTCGGACAGGTTGAACCAGCCCCAGCATTTT.

This clone was seen a handful of times. The V and J genes are TRBV3-1 (or the pseudogene TRBV3-2) and TRBJ1-2; 8 bases match TRBD1. V gave up 3 bases and J gave up 4 bases; unmatched junction bases: 10. This CDR3 region has 16 residues. Germline V CDR1 and CDR2: LGHDT, YNNKEL (reference sequence). The CDR3 reads CASSQEWTGKGYGYTF. The CDR3 nucleotides read TGTGCCAGCAGCCAGGAGTGGACAGGGAAGGGCTATGGCTACACCTTC.

The rearrangement links TRBV21-1 to TRBJ1-2; whether TRBD1, the table's D call, matches the DNA was not checked. TRBV21-1 is marked as a pseudogene. The CDR3 runs 12 residues. DNA of the CDR3: TGTGCCAGCAGGCCCAGGGGACATGGCTACACCTTC. This sequence encodes CASRPRGHGYTF.

The chain employs TRBV19 and TRBJ1-1; the match to TRBD1 covers 8 bases. There are 13 residues in the CDR3. The ends lost 8 bases at V and 5 bases at J; junction bases unmatched: 7. CDR1 is LNHDA, CDR2 SQIVND, per germline (reference sequence). CDR3 nucleotide sequence: TGTGCCAGTGGACAGGGAAGTAGAACTGAAGCTTTCTTT. This translates into CASGQGSRTEAFF.

Comment on this clone: The sample has other DNA sequences that encode this CDR3 too. The chain recombines TRBV27 with TRBJ1-5; D may be TRBD1 (5 bases). This CDR3 contains 12 residues. Germline-derived CDR1 and CDR2 are MNHEY and SMNVEV (reference sequence). The V end was cut by 9 bases, the J end by 2 bases, with 8 bases between. CDR3 sequence (DNA): TGTGCCAGTGGAGGGGGCAATCAGCCCCAGCATTTT. It specifies CASGGGNQPQHF.

V gene TRBV9 combines with J gene TRBJ2-7; no firm D call. Trimming removed 4 bases at V and 7 bases at J, with 15 bases between. The CDR3 covers 13 residues. Looked up from germline, CDR1 is SGDLS and CDR2 is YYNGEE. The CDR3 here is CASSTGSNVEQYF. The CDR3 bases are TGTGCCAGCAGCACCGGGTCCAACGTGGAGCAGTACTTC.

This chain uses TRBV11-2 with TRBJ1-1; no definite D call. Per germline, CDR1 SGHAT and CDR2 FQNNGV. V shed 1 base and J shed 4 bases, with 7 bases lying between them. The CDR3 is 13 amino acids. The DNA of the CDR3 is TGTGCCAGCAGCTTAGTCCGGGGCACTGAAGCTTTCTTT. Residues: CASSLVRGTEAFF.